A selection of T cell receptor beta chains follows, all from one sample in a study of T cells expressing NK-cell markers. TCRdb re-called the 5' RACE reads; every CDR3 protein appears as one record, without DNA. The sample totals a few hundred thousand distinct CDR3 sequences. Sequencing input: blood T cells: a sorted CD56 or NKG2C T cell subset, CD4+ or CD8+ T cells, or bulk PBMC T cells (not recorded which). These TCRs come from a woman between 50 and 59 years old in good health. The CDR3 runs from the conserved cysteine through the conserved F or W. Each record gives: V gene, J gene, CDR3 protein.

TRBV20-1	TRBJ2-2	CSTERPLTGELFF
TRBV30	TRBJ2-3	CAWRVETGGRTDTQYF
TRBV29-1	TRBJ2-2	CSVVGEYTGELFF
TRBV11-3	TRBJ2-3	CASSHPFGKDGRDTQYF
TRBV12-3/TRBV12-4	TRBJ1-5	CASSAGLRAQHF
TRBV14	TRBJ1-1	CASSQVQAPRPNTEAFF
TRBV6-6	TRBJ2-1	CASSYSYEQFF
TRBV4-1	TRBJ2-1	CASSQDRNPSGSTYNEQFF
TRBV7-8	TRBJ1-5	CASSLDRGNLNQPQHF
TRBV5-1	TRBJ2-1	CASSWPSGREDNEQFF
TRBV19	TRBJ2-3	CAGSGGGTDTQYF
TRBV20-1	TRBJ2-5	CSATRGASGSGAQYF
TRBV20-1	TRBJ2-5	CSARDLRGHHETQYF
TRBV7-2	TRBJ2-3	CASSFRLVKGDTQYF
TRBV6-2/TRBV6-3	TRBJ2-1	CASSYNTREFF
TRBV6-1	TRBJ2-3	CASSERWDTQYF
TRBV5-1	TRBJ2-1	CASRTGTENEQFF
TRBV11-3	TRBJ1-6	CASSLRTGVSPLHF
TRBV10-2	TRBJ2-5	CASVGGPVETQYF
TRBV11-2	TRBJ1-3	CASSGYGNTIYF
TRBV3-1	TRBJ2-7	CASSHGGGSSYEQYF
TRBV5-1	TRBJ2-3	CASSRLSGSGTDTQYF
TRBV5-8	TRBJ1-2	CASSLGAYRFHGYTF
TRBV24-1	TRBJ2-1	CATSDLLGTGDNEQFF
TRBV28	TRBJ2-2	CASSPLPLAGVYGELFF
TRBV5-1	TRBJ2-2	CASSSLLGTGYTGELFF
TRBV5-5	TRBJ1-4	CASSLDPRGGEKLFF
TRBV2	TRBJ1-1	CASSEQEANTEAFF
TRBV29-1	TRBJ2-5	CSISSQGETQYF
TRBV15	TRBJ2-1	CATSIGSLTFF
TRBV3-1	TRBJ2-3	CASSQVVSTDTQYF
TRBV3-1	TRBJ2-2	CASSQARGDTGELFF
TRBV5-1	TRBJ2-1	CASSLVAGTYNEQFF
TRBV6-1	TRBJ1-1	CASFPGQGVGTNTEAFF
TRBV7-6	TRBJ2-2	CASSSAGPGGGELFF
TRBV29-1	TRBJ2-3	CSSPTRGGADTQYF
TRBV20-1	TRBJ2-2	CSAEWGLTGELFF
TRBV4-1	TRBJ2-2	CASSRGLAANTGELFF
TRBV28	TRBJ1-1	CASSRDRTAFF
TRBV4-1	TRBJ2-7	CASSQRGGLVAYEQYF
TRBV27	TRBJ2-1	CASSLPGSGEQFF
TRBV3-1	TRBJ1-3	CASSWDSQSGNTIYF
TRBV11-2	TRBJ1-2	CASSPRRTYGYTF